This T cell receptor (beta chain) was sequenced for a study of blood T cell repertoires in COVID-19 (dated by TCRdb to the early 2020s). Context from the whole study: Samples covering the acute and convalescent phases of COVID-19 were provided by collaborators in the United States, Italy and Spain. The prospective study material was composed of cDNA or gDNA derived from T cells, B-cell-depleted T cells, or PBMCs. Deeply sampled blood TCRbeta repertoires from subjects exposed to, actively infected with, or recovered from COVID-19 were included in the dataset. A freely available public database, intended as a resource for researchers studying the immune response to SARS-CoV-2, is where the repertoires were released. Samples came from the ongoing ImmuneRACE study (first 160 participants) plus 1,254 subjects from 6 global collaborators. A de-identified subject ID, COVID-19 status, age in years and sex were almost always included in the sample metadata. Where available, HLA class I and class II types were obtained from metadata supplied by the sample provider rather than from assay-based typing.

Results the study describes overall, beyond this receptor: Clinical and demographic metadata were provided uncurated, with the amount varying by source and participant.

TCRbeta CDR3 regions were amplified from genomic DNA using the immunoSEQ Assay, a bias-controlled multiplex PCR. The published analysis was carried out like this. Nucleated cell counts per sample were estimated from amplification of reference gene primers within the assay. To quantify the absolute abundance of each unique TCRbeta CDR3 rearrangement, sequence reads were collapsed and filtered. For each sample, productive Simpson clonality was calculated by taking the square root of Simpson's diversity index across productive rearrangements. In its TCRdb copy, this immuneACCESS table keeps in-frame sequences only and misses some clones. Where compared with another copy, unresolved V genes explain less than half of these, and the others have no known cause. The V and J calls and clone size come from that table; D and trimming were worked out from the DNA. Here the sample has some 120,000 clones; about 85% occur a single time. The ten largest clones add up to about 2% of the sample.

To note about this clone: Its antigen target is currently unknown. There are no base qualities to consult, and no much larger clone falls within one base.

The CDR3, from cysteine to phenylalanine, totals 14 residues. Solely the CDR3 DNA is kept, with 42 bases framed from the first base. Between the V and J ends, shortened by 8 bases and 0 bases respectively, the junction contains 11 bases. CDR1 LNHDA and CDR2 SQIVND are derived from the germline V gene (reference sequence). Collaborating institutions collected whole blood in K2EDTA tubes following their own protocols. Collaborator samples were shipped for TCRbeta analysis as frozen whole blood, isolated PBMCs, or DNA extracted from either sample type. The sample taken for sequencing was peripheral blood. This sequence was found in a man in his 70s with acute or convalescent COVID-19. The chain couples TRBV19 to TRBJ1-3, with TRBD1 perhaps the D gene, on 5 matching bases. The encoded CDR3 is CASSTVSSGNTIYF. The nucleotide sequence is given as TGTGCCAGTTCGACAGTTTCCTCTGGAAACACCATATATTTT.